Below are 3 T cell receptor beta chains sequenced from a single sample in a study of CD8+CD57+ T cells in acquired aplastic anemia. Genomic DNA templated the TCR beta VDJ and CDR3 profiling. MiXCR, run by TCRdb on the reads, gives a single entry per CDR3 protein. The table records approximately 220,000 distinct CDR3 sequences, more than 40% of them present only once. The sequenced patients had an expansion of CD8+CD57+ cells seen by flow cytometry. Input material: sorted CD4+, CD8+, or CD8+CD57+ T cells (not recorded which) from PBMCs. The receptors were sampled from a human donor with aplastic anemia.

This clonotype was observed a handful of times. This may stem from a read error, because a much larger clone lies one nucleotide away. V usage is TRBV6-6 and J usage is TRBJ1-5; D remains unclear. Per germline, CDR1 MNHNY and CDR2 SVGAGI (reference sequence). Trimming cost V 7 bases and J 6 bases, with 22 bases left between them. CDR3 length equals 16 residues. CDR3 sequence (DNA): TGTGCCAGCACCAATTCCCGTGCGGACGAAGGTCAGCCCCAGCATTTT. Protein product: CASTNSRADEGQPQHF.

This chain connects TRBV19 to TRBJ2-3; 8 bases agree with TRBD1. The germline V gene has CDR1 LNHDA and CDR2 SQIVND (reference sequence). This CDR3 region has 14 residues. Trimming at V came to 9 bases and at J to 1 base, leaving 6 bases not matched to a gene. This CDR3 is CASTDREGTDTQYF. CDR3 sequence (DNA): TGTGCCAGCACGGACAGGGAGGGCACAGATACGCAGTATTTT.

In its sample, this clonotype was seen many times. V usage is TRBV27 and J usage is TRBJ1-6, with a tentative D call TRBD1 (5 bases). This CDR3 is 14 amino acids long. Germline V gene data show CDR1 as MNHEY and CDR2 as SMNVEV (reference sequence). V was trimmed by 5 bases and J by 10 bases, leaving 15 bases between them. The CDR3 DNA follows: TGTGCCAGCAGTGGAGGGCGCCGGGACTCACCCCTCCACTTT. Translation gives CASSGGRRDSPLHF.